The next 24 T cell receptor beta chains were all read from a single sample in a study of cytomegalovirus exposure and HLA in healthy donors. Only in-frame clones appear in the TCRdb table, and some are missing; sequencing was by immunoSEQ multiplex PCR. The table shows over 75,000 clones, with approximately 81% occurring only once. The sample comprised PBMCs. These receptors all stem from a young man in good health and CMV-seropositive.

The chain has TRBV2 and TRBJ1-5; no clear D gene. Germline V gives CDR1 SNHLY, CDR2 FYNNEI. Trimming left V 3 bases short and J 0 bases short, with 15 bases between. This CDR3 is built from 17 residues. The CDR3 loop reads CASSELGIIYSNQPQHF. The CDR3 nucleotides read TGTGCCAGCAGTGAGCTCGGGATCATTTATAGCAATCAGCCCCAGCATTTT.

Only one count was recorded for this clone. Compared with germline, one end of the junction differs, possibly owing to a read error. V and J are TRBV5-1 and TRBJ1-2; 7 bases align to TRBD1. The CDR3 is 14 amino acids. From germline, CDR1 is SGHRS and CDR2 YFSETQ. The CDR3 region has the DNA TGCGCCAGCAGCTTGACAGGGGATGACTATGGCTATACCTTC. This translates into CASSLTGDDYGYTF.

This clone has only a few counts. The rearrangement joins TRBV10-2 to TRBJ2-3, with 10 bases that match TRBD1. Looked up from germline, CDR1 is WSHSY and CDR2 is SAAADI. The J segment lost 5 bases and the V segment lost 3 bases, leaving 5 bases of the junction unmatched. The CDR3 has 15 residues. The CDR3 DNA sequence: TGCGCCAGCAGTGATGGGACAGGGGATGGAGATACGCAGTATTTT. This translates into CASSDGTGDGDTQYF.

CDR3 in DNA: TGTGCCAGCAGCGTCGGGACAGGGCTTGCCTACGAGCAGTACTTC. This sequence encodes CASSVGTGLAYEQYF. V is TRBV9 and J is TRBJ2-7, with TRBD1 matching over 9 bases. J lost 2 bases, V lost 2 bases, and 5 bases had no gene match. The V gene's germline CDR1 is SGDLS and CDR2 YYNGEE. The CDR3 is made up of 15 amino acids.

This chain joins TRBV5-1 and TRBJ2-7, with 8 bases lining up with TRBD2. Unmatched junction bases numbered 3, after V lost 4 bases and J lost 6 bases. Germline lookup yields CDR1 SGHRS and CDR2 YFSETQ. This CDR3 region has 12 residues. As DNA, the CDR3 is TGCGCCAGCAGCCAGACTAGCGCCGAGCAGTACTTC. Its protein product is CASSQTSAEQYF.

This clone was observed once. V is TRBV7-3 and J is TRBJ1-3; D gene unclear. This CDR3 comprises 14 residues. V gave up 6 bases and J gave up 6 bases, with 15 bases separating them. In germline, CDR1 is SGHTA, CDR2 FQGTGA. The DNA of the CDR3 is TGTGCCAGCAGACCCCGGGTCGCCCAAAACACCATATATTTT. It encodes CASRPRVAQNTIYF.

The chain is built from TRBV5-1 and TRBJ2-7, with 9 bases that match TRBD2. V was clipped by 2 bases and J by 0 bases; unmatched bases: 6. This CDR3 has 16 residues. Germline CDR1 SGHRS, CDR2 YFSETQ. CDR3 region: CASSLGRLAASYEQYF. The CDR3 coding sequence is TGCGCCAGCAGCTTAGGTAGACTAGCGGCCTCCTACGAGCAGTACTTC.

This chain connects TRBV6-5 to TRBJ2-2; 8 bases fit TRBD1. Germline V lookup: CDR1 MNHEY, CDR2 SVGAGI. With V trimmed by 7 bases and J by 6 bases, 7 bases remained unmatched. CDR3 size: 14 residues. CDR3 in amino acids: CASNRQGIAGELFF. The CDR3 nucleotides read TGTGCCAGCAATCGACAGGGGATCGCCGGGGAGCTGTTTTTT.

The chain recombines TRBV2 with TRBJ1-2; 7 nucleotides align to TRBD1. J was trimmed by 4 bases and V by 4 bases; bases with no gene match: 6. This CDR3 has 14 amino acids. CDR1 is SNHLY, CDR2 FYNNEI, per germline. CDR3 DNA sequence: TGTGCCAGCAGTGGGGACAGCGGTTTCTATGGCTACACCTTC. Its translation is CASSGDSGFYGYTF.

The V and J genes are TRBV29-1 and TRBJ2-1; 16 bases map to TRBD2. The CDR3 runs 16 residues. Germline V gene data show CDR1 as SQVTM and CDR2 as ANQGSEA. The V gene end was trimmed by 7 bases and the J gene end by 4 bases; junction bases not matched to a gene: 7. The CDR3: CSALGTSGREYNEQFF. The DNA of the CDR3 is TGCAGCGCCCTAGGGACTAGCGGGAGGGAGTACAATGAGCAGTTCTTC.

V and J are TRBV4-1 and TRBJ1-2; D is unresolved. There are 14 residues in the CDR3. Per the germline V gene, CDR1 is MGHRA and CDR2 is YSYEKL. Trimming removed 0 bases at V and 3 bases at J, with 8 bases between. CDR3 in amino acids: CASSQDYTYYGYTF. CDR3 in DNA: TGCGCCAGCAGCCAAGATTACACCTACTATGGCTACACCTTC.

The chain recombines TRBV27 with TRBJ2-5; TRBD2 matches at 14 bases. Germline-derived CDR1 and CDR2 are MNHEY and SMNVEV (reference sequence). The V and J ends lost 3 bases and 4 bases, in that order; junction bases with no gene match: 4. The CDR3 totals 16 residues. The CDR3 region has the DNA TGTGCCAGCAGTTTTGGGACTAGCGGGAGTTTAGAGACCCAGTACTTC. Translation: CASSFGTSGSLETQYF.

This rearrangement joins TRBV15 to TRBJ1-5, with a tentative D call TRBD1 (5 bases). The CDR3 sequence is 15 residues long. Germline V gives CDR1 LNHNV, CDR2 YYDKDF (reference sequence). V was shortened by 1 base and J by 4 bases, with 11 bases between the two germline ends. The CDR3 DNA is TGTGCCACCAGCAGAGGGGGGGGGTTGAATCAGCCCCAGCATTTT. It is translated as CATSRGGGLNQPQHF.

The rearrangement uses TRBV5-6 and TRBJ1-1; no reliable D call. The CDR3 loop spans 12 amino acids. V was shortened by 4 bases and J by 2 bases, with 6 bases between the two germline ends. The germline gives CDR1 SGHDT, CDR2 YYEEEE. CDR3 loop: CASSLKNTEAFF. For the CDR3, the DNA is TGTGCCAGCAGCCTAAAAAACACTGAAGCTTTCTTT.

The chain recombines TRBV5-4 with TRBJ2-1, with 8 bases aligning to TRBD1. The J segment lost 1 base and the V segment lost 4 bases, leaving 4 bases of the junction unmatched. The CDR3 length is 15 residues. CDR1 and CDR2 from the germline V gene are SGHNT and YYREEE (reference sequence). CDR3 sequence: CASSPDRGSYNEQFF. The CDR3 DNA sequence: TGTGCCAGCAGCCCAGACAGGGGATCCTACAATGAGCAGTTCTTC.

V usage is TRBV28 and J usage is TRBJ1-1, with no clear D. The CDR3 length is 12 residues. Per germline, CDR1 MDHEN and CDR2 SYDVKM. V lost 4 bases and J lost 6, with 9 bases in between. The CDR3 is CASSSEGPEAFF. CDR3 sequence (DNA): TGTGCCAGCAGTTCCGAGGGCCCTGAAGCTTTCTTT.

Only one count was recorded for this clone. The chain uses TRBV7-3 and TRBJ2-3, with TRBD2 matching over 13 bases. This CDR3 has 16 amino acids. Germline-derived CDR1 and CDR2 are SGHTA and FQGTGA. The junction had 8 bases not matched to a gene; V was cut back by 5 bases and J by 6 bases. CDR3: CASSLRLAGGPDTQYF. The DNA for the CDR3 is TGTGCCAGCAGCCTTCGACTAGCGGGAGGCCCCGATACGCAGTATTTT.

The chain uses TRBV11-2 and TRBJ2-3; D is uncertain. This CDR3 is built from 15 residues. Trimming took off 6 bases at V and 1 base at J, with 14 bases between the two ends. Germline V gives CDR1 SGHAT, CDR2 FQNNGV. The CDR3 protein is CASSSTPVGTDTQYF. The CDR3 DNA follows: TGTGCCAGCAGTTCGACACCGGTCGGCACAGATACGCAGTATTTT. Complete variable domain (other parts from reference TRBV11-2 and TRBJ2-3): EAGVAQSPRYKIIEKRQSVAFWCNPISGHATLYWYQQILGQGPKLLIQFQNNGVVDDSQLPKDRFSAERLKGVDSTLKIQPAKLEDSAVYLCASSSTPVGTDTQYFGPGTRLTVL.

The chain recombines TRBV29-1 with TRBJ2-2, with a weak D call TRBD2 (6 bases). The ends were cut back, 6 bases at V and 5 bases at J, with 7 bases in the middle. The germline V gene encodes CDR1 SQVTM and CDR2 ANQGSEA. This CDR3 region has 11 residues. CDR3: CSVGRTGELFF. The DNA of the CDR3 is TGCAGCGTGGGGAGGACCGGGGAGCTGTTTTTT.

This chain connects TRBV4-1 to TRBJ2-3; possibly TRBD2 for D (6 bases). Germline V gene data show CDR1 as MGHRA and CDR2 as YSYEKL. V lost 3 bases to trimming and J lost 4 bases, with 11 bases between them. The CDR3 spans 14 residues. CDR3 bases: TGCGCCAGCAGCCAGACGGGAGACCCAGATACGCAGTATTTT. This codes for CASSQTGDPDTQYF.

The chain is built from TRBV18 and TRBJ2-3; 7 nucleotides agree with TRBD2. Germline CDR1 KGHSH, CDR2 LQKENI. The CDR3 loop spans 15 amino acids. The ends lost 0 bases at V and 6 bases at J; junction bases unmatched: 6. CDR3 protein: CASSPPVLGGDTQYF. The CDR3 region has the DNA TGTGCCAGCTCACCACCGGTCCTGGGGGGGGATACGCAGTATTTT.

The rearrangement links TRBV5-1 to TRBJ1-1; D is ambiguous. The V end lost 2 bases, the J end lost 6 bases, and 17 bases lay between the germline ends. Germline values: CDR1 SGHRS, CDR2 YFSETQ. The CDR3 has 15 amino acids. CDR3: CASSLSTAVGAEAFF. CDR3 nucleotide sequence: TGCGCCAGCAGCTTATCGACCGCGGTGGGAGCTGAAGCTTTCTTT. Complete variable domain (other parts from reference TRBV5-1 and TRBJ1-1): KAGVTQTPRYLIKTRGQQVTLSCSPISGHRSVSWYQQTPGQGLQFLFEYFSETQRNKGNFPGRFSGRQFSNSRSEMNVSTLELGDSALYLCASSLSTAVGAEAFFGQGTRLTVV.

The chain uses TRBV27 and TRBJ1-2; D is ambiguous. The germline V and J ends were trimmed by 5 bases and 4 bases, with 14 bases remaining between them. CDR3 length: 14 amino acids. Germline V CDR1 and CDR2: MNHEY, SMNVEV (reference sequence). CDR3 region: CASSAQEYSYGYTF. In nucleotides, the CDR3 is TGTGCCAGCAGTGCCCAGGAATACTCCTATGGCTACACCTTC.

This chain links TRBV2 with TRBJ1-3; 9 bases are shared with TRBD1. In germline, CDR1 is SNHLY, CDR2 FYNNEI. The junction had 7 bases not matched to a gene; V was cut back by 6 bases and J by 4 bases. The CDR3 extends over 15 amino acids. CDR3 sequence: CASSLTGTGGNTIYF. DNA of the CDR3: TGTGCCAGCAGCCTCACCGGGACAGGGGGAAACACCATATATTTT. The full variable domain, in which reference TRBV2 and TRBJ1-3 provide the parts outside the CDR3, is EPEVTQTPSHQVTQMGQEVILRCVPISNHLYFYWYRQILGQKVEFLVSFYNNEISEKSEIFDDQFSVERPDGSNFTLKIRSTKLEDSAMYFCASSLTGTGGNTIYFGEGSWLTVV.